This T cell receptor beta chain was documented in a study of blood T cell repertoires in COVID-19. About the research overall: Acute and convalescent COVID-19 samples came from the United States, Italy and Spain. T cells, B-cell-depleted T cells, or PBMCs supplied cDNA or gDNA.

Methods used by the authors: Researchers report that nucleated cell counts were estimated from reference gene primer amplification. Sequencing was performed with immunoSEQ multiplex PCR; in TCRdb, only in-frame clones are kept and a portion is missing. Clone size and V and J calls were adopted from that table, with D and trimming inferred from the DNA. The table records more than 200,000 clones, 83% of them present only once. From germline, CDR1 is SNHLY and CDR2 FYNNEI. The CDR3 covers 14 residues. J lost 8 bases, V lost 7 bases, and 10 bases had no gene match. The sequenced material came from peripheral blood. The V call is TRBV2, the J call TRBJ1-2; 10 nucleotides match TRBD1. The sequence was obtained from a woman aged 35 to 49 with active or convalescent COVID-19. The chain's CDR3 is CASILIGQGDGYTF. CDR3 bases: TGTGCCAGCATTCTTATCGGACAGGGGGACGGCTACACCTTC.